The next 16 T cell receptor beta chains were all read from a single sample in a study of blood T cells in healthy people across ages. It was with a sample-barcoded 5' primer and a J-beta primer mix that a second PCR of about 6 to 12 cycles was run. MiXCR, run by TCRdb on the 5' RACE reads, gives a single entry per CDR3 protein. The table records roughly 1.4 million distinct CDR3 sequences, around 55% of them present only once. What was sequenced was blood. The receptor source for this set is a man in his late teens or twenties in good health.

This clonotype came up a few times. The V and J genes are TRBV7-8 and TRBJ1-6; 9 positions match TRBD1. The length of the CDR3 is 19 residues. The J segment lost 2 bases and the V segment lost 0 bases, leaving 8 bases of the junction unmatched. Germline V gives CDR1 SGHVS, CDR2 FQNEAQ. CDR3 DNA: TGTGCCAGCAGCTTAGCTCGGGACAGGGTCCCAACCTATAATTCACCCCTCCACTTT. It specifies CASSLARDRVPTYNSPLHF.

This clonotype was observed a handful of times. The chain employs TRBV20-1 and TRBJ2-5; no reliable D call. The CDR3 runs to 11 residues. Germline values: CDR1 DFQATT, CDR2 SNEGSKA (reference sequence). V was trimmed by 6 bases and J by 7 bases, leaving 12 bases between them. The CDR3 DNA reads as TGCAGTGCGAGACTCCCGGGGACCCAGTACTTC. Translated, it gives CSARLPGTQYF.

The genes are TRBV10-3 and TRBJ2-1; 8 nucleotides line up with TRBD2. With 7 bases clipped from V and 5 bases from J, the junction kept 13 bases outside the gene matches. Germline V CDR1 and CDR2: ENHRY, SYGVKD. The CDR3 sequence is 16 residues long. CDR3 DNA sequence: TGTGCCATCAATGGTTACCCGGGGGGGCAAGACAATGAGCAGTTCTTC. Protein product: CAINGYPGGQDNEQFF.

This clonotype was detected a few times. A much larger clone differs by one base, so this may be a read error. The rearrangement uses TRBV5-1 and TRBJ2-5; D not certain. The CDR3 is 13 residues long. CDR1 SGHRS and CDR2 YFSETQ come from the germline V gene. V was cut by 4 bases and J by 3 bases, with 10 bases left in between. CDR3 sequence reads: CASSVVAEETQYF. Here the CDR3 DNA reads TGCGCCAGCAGCGTGGTAGCAGAAGAGACCCAGTACTTC.

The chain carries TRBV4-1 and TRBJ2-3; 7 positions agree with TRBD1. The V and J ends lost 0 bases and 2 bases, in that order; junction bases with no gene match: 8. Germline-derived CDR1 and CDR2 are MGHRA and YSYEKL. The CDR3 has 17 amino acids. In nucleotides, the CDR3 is TGCGCCAGCAGCCAAGAAGGGGACAGCACCTTCACAGATACGCAGTATTTT. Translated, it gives CASSQEGDSTFTDTQYF.

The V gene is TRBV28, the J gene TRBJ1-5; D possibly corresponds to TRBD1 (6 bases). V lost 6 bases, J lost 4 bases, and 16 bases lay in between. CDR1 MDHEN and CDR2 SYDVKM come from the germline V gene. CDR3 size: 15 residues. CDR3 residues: CASRSTGTPNQPQHF. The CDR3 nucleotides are TGTGCCAGCAGGTCCACAGGGACCCCAAATCAGCCCCAGCATTTT.

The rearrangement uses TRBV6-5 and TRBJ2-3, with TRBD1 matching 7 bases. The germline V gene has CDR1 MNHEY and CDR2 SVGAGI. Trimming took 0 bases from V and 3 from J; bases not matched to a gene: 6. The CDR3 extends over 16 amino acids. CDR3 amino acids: CASSYSWDSGTDTQYF. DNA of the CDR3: TGTGCCAGCAGTTACTCGTGGGACAGTGGGACAGATACGCAGTATTTT.

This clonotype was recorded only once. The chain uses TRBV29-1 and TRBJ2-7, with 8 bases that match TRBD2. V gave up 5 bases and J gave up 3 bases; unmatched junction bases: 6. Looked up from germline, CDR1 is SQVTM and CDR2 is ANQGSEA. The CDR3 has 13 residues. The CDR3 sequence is CSVSREEGYEQYF. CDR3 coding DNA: TGCAGCGTTTCGCGGGAGGAGGGCTACGAGCAGTACTTC.

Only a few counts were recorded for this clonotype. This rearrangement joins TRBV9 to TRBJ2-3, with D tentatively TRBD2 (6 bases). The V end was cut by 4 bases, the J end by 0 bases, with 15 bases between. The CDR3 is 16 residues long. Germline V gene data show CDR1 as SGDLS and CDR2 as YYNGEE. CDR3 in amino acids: CASSHRGTLSTDTQYF. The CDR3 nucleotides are TGTGCCAGCAGCCACCGCGGGACCCTGAGCACAGATACGCAGTATTTT.

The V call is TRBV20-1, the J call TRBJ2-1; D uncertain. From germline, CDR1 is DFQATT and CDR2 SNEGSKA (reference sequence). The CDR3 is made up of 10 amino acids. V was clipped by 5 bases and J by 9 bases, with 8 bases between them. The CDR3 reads CSAEKGEQFF. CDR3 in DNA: TGCAGTGCTGAGAAGGGTGAGCAGTTCTTC.

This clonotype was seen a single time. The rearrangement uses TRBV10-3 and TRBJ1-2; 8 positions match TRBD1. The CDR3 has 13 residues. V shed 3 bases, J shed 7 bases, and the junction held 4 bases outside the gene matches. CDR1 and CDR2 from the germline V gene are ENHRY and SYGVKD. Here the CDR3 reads CAISEVQGGGYTF. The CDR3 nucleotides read TGTGCCATCAGTGAAGTACAGGGGGGTGGCTACACCTTC.

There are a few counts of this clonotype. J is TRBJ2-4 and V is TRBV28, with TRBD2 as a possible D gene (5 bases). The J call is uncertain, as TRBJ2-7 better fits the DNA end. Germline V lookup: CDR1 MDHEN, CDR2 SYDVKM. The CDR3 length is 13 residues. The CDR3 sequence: CASRTGFSYEQYF. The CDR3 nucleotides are TGTGCCAGCAGGACGGGGTTCTCCTACGAGCAGTACTTC.

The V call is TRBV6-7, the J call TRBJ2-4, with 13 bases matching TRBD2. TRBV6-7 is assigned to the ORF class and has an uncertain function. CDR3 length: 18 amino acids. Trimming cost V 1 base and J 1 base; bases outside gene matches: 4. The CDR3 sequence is CASSYWTSGSLAKNIQYF. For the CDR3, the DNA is TGTGCCAGCAGTTACTGGACTAGCGGGAGCCTTGCCAAAAACATTCAGTACTTC.

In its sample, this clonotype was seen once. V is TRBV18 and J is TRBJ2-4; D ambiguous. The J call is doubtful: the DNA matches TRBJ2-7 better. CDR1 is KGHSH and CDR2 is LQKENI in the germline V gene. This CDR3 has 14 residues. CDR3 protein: CASSPDAVTYEQYF. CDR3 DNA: TGTGCCAGCTCACCCGATGCGGTAACCTACGAGCAGTACTTC.

The CDR3 is CASSQLHGELFF. The CDR3 region has the DNA TGCGCCAGCAGCCAACTCCATGGGGAGCTGTTTTTT. The V call is TRBV4-1, the J call TRBJ2-2; no reliable D call. The germline V gene encodes CDR1 MGHRA and CDR2 YSYEKL. This CDR3 region has 12 residues. With 2 bases removed from V and 8 bases from J, the gap between germline ends came to 6 bases.

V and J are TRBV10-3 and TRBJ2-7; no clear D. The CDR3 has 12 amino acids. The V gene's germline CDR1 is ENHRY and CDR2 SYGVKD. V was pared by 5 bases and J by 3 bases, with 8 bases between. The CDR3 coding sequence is TGTGCCATCAGTTTGAATTACTACGAGCAGTACTTC. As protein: CAISLNYYEQYF.